The clone carrying this T cell receptor (beta chain) appeared many times. The data derive from a study of blood T cell repertoires in COVID-19. Study-wide background: PBMCs, B-cell-depleted T cells, or T cells provided the cDNA or gDNA that made up the material.

V lost 5 bases, J lost 7 bases, and 11 bases stayed unmatched. Germline CDR1 and CDR2: MDHEN and SYDVKM. There are 15 residues in the CDR3. Original processing methods: Quantification of nucleated cells was approximated via reference gene primer amplification. The table came from immunoSEQ multiplex PCR; TCRdb's copy has only in-frame clones and leaves some out. From that table come the V and J calls and clone size; the DNA was used to work out D and trimming. The sample carries 200,000 to 250,000 clones, 82% recorded once. Those enrolled, adults aged about 18 to 95 years, came from about two dozen US areas. Participant reports of clinical history set cohort assignment.

The rearrangement uses TRBV28 and TRBJ1-5; 7 nucleotides agree with TRBD1. Input material: PBMCs or T cells enriched from blood (not recorded which). This receptor was obtained from an older woman who had recovered from COVID-19. The CDR3 DNA sequence: TGTGCCAGCAGTAATCCAGACAGGGCAGGACAGCCCCAGCATTTT. Translating gives CASSNPDRAGQPQHF.